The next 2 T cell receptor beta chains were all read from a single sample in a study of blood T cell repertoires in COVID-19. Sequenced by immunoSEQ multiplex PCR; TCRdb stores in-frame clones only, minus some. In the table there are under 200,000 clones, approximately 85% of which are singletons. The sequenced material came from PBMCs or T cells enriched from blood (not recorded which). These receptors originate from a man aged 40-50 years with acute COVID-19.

In DNA form, the CDR3 reads TGTGCCAGCAATATAAAAGGTGGGGCAGCTATAAACACCGGGGAGCTGTTTTTT. This translates into CASNIKGGAAINTGELFF. The chain has TRBV2 and TRBJ2-2; TRBD1 is a possible D gene (5 bases). Germline CDR1 is SNHLY and CDR2 is FYNNEI. This CDR3 contains 18 residues. V was shortened by 7 bases and J by 2 bases, with 23 bases between the two germline ends.

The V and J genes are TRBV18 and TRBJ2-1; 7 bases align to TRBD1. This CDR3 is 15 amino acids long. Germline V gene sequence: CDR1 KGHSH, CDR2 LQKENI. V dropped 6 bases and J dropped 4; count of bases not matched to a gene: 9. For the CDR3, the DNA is TGTGCCAGCTCCCCAGGACAGGCGCTTTACAATGAGCAGTTCTTC. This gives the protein CASSPGQALYNEQFF.